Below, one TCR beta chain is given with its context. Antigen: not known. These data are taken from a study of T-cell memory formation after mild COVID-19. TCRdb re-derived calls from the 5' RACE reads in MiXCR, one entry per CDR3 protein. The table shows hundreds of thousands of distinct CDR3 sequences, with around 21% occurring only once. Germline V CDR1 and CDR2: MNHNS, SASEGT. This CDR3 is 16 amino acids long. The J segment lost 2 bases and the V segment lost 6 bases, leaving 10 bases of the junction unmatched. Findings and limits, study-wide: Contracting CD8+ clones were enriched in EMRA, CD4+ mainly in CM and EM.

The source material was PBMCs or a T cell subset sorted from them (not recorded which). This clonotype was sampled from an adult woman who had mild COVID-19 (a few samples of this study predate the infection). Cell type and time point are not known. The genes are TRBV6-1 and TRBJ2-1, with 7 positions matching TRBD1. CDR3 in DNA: TGTGCCAGCAGCAAAGCCGGGACAGCGACCTACAATGAGCAGTTCTTC. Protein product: CASSKAGTATYNEQFF.